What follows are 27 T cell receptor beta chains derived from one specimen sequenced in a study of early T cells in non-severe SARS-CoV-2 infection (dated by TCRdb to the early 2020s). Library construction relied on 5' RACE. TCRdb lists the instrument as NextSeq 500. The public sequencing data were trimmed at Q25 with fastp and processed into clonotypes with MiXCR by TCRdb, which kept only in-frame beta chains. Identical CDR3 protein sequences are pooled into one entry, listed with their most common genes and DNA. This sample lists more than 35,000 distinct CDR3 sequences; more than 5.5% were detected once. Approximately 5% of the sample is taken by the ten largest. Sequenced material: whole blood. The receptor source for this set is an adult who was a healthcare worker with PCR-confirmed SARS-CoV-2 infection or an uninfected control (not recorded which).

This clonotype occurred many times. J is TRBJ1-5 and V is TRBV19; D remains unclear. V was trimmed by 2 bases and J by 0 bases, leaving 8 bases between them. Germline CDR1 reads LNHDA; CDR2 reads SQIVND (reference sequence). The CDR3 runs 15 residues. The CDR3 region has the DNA TGTGCCAGTAGTATACAGCGAAATAGCAATCAGCCCCAGCATTTT. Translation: CASSIQRNSNQPQHF.

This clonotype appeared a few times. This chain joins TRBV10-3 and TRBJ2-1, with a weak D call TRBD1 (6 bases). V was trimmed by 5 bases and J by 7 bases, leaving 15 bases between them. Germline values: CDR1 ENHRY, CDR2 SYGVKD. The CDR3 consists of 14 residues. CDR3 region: CAISSGTTQNEQFF. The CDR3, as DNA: TGTGCCATCAGTTCCGGGACAACACAGAATGAGCAGTTCTTC.

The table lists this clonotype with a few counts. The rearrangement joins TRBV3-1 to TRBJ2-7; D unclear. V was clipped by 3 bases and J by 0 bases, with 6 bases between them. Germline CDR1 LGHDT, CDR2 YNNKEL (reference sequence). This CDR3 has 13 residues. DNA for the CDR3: TGTGCCAGCAGCCAGGGGATCTCCTACGAGCAGTACTTC. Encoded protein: CASSQGISYEQYF.

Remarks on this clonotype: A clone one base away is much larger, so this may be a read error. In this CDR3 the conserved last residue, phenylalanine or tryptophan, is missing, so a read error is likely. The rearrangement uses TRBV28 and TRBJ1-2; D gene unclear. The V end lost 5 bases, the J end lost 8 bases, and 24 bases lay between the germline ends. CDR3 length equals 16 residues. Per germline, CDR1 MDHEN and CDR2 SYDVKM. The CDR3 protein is CASSTSISGVGRGYTL. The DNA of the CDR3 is TGTGCCAGCAGTACCTCAATATCGGGAGTTGGTAGGGGCTACACCCTC.

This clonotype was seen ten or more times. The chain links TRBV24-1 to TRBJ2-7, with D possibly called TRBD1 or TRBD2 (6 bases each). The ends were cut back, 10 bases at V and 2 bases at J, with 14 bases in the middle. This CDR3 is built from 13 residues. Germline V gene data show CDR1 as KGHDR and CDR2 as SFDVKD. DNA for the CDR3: TGTGCCACTCTCGGGGGCGGGGCCTACGAGCAGTACTTC. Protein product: CATLGGGAYEQYF.

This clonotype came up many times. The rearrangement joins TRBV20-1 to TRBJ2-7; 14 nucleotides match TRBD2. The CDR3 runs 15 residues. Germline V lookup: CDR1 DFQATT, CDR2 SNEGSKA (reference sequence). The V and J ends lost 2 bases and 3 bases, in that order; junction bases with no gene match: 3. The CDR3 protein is CSARPGTSGSYEQYF. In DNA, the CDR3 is TGCAGTGCTAGACCCGGGACTAGCGGGAGCTACGAGCAGTACTTC.

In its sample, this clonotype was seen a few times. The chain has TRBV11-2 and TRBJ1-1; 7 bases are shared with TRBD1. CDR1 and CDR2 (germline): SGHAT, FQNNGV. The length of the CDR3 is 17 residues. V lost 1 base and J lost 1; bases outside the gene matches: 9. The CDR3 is CASSLGWQGDQNTEAFF. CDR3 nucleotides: TGTGCCAGCAGCTTAGGTTGGCAGGGGGATCAGAACACTGAAGCTTTCTTT.

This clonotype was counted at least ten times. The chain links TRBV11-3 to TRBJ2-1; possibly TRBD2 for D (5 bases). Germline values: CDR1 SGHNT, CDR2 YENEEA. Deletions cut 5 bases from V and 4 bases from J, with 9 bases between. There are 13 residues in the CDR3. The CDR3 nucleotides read TGTGCCAGCAGCCCGGGGAGTTACAATGAGCAGTTCTTC. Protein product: CASSPGSYNEQFF.

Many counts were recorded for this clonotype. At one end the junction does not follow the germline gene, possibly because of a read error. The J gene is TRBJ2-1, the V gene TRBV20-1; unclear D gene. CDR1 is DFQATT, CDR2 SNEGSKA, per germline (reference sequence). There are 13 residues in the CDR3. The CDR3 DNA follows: TGCAGTGCTGGACCTCCCTCCAACAATGAGCAGTTCTTC. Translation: CSAGPPSNNEQFF.

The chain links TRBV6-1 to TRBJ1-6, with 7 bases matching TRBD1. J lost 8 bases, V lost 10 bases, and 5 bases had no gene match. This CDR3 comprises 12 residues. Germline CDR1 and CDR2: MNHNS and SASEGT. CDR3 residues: CANRGGDSPLHF. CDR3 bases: TGTGCCAACAGGGGCGGAGATTCACCCCTCCACTTT.

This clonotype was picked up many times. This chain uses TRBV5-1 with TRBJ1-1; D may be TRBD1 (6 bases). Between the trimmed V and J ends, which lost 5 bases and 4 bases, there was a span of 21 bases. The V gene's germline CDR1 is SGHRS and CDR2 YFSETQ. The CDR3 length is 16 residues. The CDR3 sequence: CASRPLSGERTTEAFF. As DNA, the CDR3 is TGCGCCAGCAGACCACTATCAGGGGAAAGGACCACTGAAGCTTTCTTT.

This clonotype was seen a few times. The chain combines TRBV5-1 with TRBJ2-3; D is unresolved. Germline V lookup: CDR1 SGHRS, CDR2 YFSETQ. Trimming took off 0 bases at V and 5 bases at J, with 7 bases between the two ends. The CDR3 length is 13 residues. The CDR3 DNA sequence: TGCGCCAGCAGCTTGGGTACGGGAGATACGCAGTATTTT. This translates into CASSLGTGDTQYF.

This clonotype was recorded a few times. CDR3 in DNA: TGTGCCAGCATCCAAACAGCGGGTGCCTACGAGCAGTACTTC. This sequence encodes CASIQTAGAYEQYF. The genes are TRBV7-2 and TRBJ2-7; TRBD2 might be the D (6 bases). The V gene's germline CDR1 is SGHTA and CDR2 FQGNSA. The germline V and J ends were trimmed by 7 bases and 2 bases, with 15 bases remaining between them. The CDR3 extends over 14 amino acids.

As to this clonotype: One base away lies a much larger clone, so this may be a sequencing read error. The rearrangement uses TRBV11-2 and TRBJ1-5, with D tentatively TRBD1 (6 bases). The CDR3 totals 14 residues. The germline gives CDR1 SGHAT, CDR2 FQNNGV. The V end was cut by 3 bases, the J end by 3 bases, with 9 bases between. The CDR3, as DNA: TGTGCCAGCAGCTTTAACAGGGACAATCAGCCCCAGCATTTT. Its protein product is CASSFNRDNQPQHF.

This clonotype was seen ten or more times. This chain's CDR3 is CASSPRQNTEAFF. Written as DNA, the CDR3 is TGTGCCAGCAGCCCTAGACAGAACACTGAAGCTTTCTTT. The chain combines TRBV9 with TRBJ1-1; the D is unclear. V shed 4 bases and J shed 1 base, with 8 bases lying between them. The CDR3 runs 13 residues. CDR1 is SGDLS, CDR2 YYNGEE, per germline. The variable domain in full, completed from reference TRBV9 and TRBJ1-1, reads DSGVTQTPKHLITATGQRVTLRCSPRSGDLSVYWYQQSLDQGLQFLIQYYNGEERAKGNILERFSAQQFPDLHSELNLSSLELGDSALYFCASSPRQNTEAFFGQGTRLTVV.

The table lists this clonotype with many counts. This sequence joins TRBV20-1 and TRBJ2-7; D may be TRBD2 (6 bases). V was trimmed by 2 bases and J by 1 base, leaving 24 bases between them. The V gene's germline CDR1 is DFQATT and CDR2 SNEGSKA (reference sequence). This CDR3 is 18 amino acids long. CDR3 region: CSARFDRGSGVGSYEQYF. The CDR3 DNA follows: TGCAGTGCTAGATTCGACCGGGGTAGCGGAGTCGGGTCCTACGAGCAGTACTTC.

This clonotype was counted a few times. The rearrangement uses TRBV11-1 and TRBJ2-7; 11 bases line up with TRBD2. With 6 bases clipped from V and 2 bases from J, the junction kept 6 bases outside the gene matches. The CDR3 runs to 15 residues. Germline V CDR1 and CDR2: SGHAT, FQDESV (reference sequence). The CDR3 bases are TGTGCCAGCAGAGCCGGGACTAGCGGAACCTACGAGCAGTACTTC. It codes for CASRAGTSGTYEQYF. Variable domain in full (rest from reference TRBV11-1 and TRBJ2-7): EAEVAQSPRYKITEKSQAVAFWCDPISGHATLYWYRQILGQGPELLVQFQDESVVDDSQLPKDRFSAERLKGVDSTLKIQPAELGDSAMYLCASRAGTSGTYEQYFGPGTRLTVT.

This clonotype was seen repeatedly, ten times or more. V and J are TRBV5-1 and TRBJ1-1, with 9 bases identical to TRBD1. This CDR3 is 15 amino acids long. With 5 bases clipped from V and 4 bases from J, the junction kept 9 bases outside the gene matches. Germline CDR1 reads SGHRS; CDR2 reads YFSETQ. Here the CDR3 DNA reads TGCGCCAGCAGAAGGACAGGGGACAGATCCACTGAAGCTTTCTTT. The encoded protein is CASRRTGDRSTEAFF.

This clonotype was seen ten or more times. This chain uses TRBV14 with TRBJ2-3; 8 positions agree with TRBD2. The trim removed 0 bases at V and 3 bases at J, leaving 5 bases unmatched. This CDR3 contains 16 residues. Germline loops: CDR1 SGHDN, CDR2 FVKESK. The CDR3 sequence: CASSQDPGTRTDTQYF. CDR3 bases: TGTGCCAGCAGCCAAGATCCCGGGACTAGAACAGATACGCAGTATTTT. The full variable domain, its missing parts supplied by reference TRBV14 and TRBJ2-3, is EAGVTQFPSHSVIEKGQTVTLRCDPISGHDNLYWYRRVMGKEIKFLLHFVKESKQDESGMPNNRFLAERTGGTYSTLKVQPAELEDSGVYFCASSQDPGTRTDTQYFGPGTRLTVL.

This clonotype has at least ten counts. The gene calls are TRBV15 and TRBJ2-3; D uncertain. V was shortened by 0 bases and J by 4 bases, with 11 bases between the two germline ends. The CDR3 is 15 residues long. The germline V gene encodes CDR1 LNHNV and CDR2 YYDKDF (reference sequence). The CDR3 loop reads CATSRDRVVADTQYF. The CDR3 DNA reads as TGTGCCACCAGCAGAGATAGGGTGGTGGCAGATACGCAGTATTTT. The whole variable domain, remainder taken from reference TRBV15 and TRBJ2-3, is DAMVIQNPRYQVTQFGKPVTLSCSQTLNHNVMYWYQQKSSQAPKLLFHYYDKDFNNEADTPDNFQSRRPNTSFCFLDIRSPGLGDTAMYLCATSRDRVVADTQYFGPGTRLTVL.

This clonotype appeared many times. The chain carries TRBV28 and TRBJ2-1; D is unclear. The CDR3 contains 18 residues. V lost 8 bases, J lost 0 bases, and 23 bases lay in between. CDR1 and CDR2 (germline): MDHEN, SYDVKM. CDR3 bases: TGTGCCAGCGTCTCTATAGGCCTCACCTTTGGCTCCTACAATGAGCAGTTCTTC. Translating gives CASVSIGLTFGSYNEQFF.

The CDR3 DNA sequence: TGTGCCAGCTCACCCCCAAGAACCGCCACAGATACGCAGTATTTT. Its protein is CASSPPRTATDTQYF. The chain carries TRBV18 and TRBJ2-3; D not certain. Trimming removed 3 bases from V and 2 bases from J, with 12 bases in between. The CDR3 contains 15 residues. CDR1 and CDR2 (germline): KGHSH, LQKENI.

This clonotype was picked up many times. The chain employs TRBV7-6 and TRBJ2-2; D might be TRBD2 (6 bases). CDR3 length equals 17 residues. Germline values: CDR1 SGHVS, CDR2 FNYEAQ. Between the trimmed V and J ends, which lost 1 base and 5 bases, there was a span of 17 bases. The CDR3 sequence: CASSLETGVAVTGELFF. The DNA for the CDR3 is TGTGCCAGCAGCTTAGAAACTGGGGTAGCGGTAACCGGGGAGCTGTTTTTT.

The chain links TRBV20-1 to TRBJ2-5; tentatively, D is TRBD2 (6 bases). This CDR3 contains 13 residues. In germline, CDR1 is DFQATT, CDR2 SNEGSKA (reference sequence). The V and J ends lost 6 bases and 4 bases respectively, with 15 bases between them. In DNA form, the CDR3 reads TGCAGTGCCGAATGGGGGGTTAGAGAGACCCAGTACTTC. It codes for CSAEWGVRETQYF.

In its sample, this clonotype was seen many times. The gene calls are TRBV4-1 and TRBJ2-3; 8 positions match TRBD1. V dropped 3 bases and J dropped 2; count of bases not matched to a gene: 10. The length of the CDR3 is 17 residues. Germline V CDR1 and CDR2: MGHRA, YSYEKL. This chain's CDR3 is CASSHVRGDRNTDTQYF. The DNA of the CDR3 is TGCGCCAGCAGCCATGTCCGCGGGGACAGGAACACAGATACGCAGTATTTT.

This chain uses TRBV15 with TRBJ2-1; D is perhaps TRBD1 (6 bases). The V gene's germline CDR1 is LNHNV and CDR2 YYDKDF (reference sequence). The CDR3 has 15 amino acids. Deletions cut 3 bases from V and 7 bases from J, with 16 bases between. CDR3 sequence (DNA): TGTGCCACCAGCAGTCGGGACACGGTAGGGAATGAGCAGTTCTTC. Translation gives CATSSRDTVGNEQFF.

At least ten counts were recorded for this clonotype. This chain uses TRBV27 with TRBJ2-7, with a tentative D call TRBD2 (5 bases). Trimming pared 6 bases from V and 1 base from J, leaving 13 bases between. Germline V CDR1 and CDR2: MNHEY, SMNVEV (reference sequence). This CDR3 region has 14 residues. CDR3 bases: TGTGCCAGCAGCCTCGGGATACTTTCCTACGAGCAGTACTTC. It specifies CASSLGILSYEQYF.